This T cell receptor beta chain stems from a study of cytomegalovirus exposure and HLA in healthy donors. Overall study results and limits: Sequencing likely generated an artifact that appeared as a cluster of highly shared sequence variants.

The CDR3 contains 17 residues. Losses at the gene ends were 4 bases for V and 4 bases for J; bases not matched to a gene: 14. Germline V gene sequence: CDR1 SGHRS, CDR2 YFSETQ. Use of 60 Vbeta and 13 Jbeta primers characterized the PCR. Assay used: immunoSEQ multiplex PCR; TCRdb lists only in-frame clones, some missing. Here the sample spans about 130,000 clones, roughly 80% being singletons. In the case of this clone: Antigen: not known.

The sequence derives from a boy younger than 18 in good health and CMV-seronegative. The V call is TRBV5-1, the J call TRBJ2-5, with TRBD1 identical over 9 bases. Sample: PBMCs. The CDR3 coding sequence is TGCGCCAGCAGCCGACTACAGGGGGCCGGACCCCCAGAGACCCAGTACTTC. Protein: CASSRLQGAGPPETQYF.